This T cell receptor (beta chain) originates from a study of blood T cell repertoires in COVID-19. Overall study: Acute and convalescent COVID-19 samples came from the United States, Italy and Spain. The analysed material was cDNA or gDNA that came from T cells, B-cell-depleted T cells, or PBMCs.

Self-reported history from a screening survey and questionnaire set each donor's cohort. Trimming took 7 bases from V and 0 from J; bases not matched to a gene: 3. The CDR3 loop spans 15 amino acids. The germline V gene encodes CDR1 LNHDA and CDR2 SQIVND (reference sequence). This table comes from immunoSEQ multiplex PCR, and its TCRdb copy is limited to in-frame clones, with some not included. The sample lists about 210,000 clones, about 86% occurring once. J is TRBJ2-1 and V is TRBV19, with 10 bases matching TRBD2. The TCR originated in a woman aged 45-59 years with acute COVID-19. The sample was PBMCs or T cells enriched from blood (not recorded which). The CDR3 region is CASTPSGSSYNEQFF. CDR3 bases: TGTGCCAGTACCCCTAGCGGGAGCTCCTACAATGAGCAGTTCTTC.